This entry lists 15 T cell receptor beta chains sequenced from one sample in a study of T-cell memory formation after mild COVID-19. TCRdb ran MiXCR on the 5' RACE reads and lists one entry per CDR3 protein. The sample records 90,000 to 120,000 distinct CDR3 sequences, over 13% being singletons. The sample was PBMCs or a T cell subset sorted from them (not recorded which). All receptors come from a man aged 18 to 29 who had mild COVID-19 (a few samples of this study predate the infection). Cell type and time point are not known.

This CDR3 reads CASTDSASGPAFF. The CDR3 DNA reads as TGTGCCAGCACAGACTCCGCCTCAGGCCCAGCTTTCTTT. The chain is built from TRBV6-6 and TRBJ1-1, with D unclear. CDR1 and CDR2 (germline): MNHNY, SVGAGI (reference sequence). The CDR3 runs 13 residues. V was clipped by 7 bases and J by 10 bases, with 19 bases between them.

V gene TRBV5-1 combines with J gene TRBJ2-1; tentative D call: TRBD1 (6 bases). This CDR3 has 14 amino acids. V shed 1 base and J shed 7 bases, with 12 bases lying between them. From germline, CDR1 is SGHRS and CDR2 YFSETQ. Here the CDR3 reads CASSLWGLSNEQFF. The CDR3 nucleotides are TGCGCCAGCAGCTTGTGGGGGCTGTCTAATGAGCAGTTCTTC.

The chain couples TRBV19 to TRBJ2-1; 8 bases are shared with TRBD1. After removal of 3 bases from V and 6 bases from J, the junction contained 10 bases not matched to a gene. Germline values: CDR1 LNHDA, CDR2 SQIVND (reference sequence). The CDR3 has 16 residues. The CDR3 DNA follows: TGTGCCAGTAGTATGGTGGGGCAGGGGGCGCCCAATGAGCAGTTCTTC. Its protein product is CASSMVGQGAPNEQFF. Filled out from reference TRBV19 and TRBJ2-1, the complete variable domain reads DGGITQSPKYLFRKEGQNVTLSCEQNLNHDAMYWYRQDPGQGLRLIYYSQIVNDFQKGDIAEGYSVSREKKESFPLTVTSAQKNPTAFYLCASSMVGQGAPNEQFFGPGTRLTVL.

There are a few counts of this clonotype. The chain employs TRBV2 and TRBJ2-7; no clear D. CDR1 and CDR2 (germline): SNHLY, FYNNEI. This CDR3 comprises 11 residues. V was trimmed by 7 bases and J by 9 bases, leaving 13 bases between them. In nucleotides, the CDR3 is TGTGCCAGCATTGGACCCCTCGGGCAGTACTTC. It is translated as CASIGPLGQYF.

This rearrangement joins TRBV12-3 or TRBV12-4 to TRBJ1-3, with TRBD1 matching 9 bases. V lost 3 bases, J lost 2 bases, and 5 bases stayed unmatched. CDR3 length equals 16 residues. The CDR3 DNA follows: TGTGCCAGCAGTTTGGTCGGACAGGGGCCTGGAAACACCATATATTTT. It yields the protein CASSLVGQGPGNTIYF.

This clonotype has just a few counts. V gene TRBV4-3 combines with J gene TRBJ2-5; the match to TRBD2 covers 8 bases. Germline CDR1 is LGHNA and CDR2 is YSLEER. The CDR3 contains 16 residues. Trimming removed 1 base from V and 5 bases from J; junction bases left unmatched: 9. CDR3 DNA sequence: TGCGCCAGCAGCCAAGTGGGCCGGGGGGGCGTGGAGACCCAGTACTTC. Amino acid sequence: CASSQVGRGGVETQYF.

V and J are TRBV7-3 and TRBJ2-1; weak D call: TRBD2 (7 bases). The V gene lost 0 bases and the J gene lost 8 bases, with 14 bases spanning the gap. Germline assignment: CDR1 SGHTA and CDR2 FQGTGA. This CDR3 contains 15 residues. The CDR3 nucleotides read TGTGCCAGCAGCTTAACGGGGGGGCTTGCCGATGAGCAGTTCTTC. Protein sequence: CASSLTGGLADEQFF.

This rearrangement joins TRBV24-1 to TRBJ2-2; 8 nucleotides match TRBD1. Germline values: CDR1 KGHDR, CDR2 SFDVKD. The V segment lost 9 bases and the J segment 1 base; nucleotides outside the gene matches: 3. The CDR3 has 14 amino acids. This CDR3 is CATQGALNTGELFF. CDR3 nucleotide sequence: TGTGCCACCCAGGGGGCGTTGAACACCGGGGAGCTGTTTTTT.

This clonotype was detected only a few times. V is TRBV2 and J is TRBJ1-4; D is unclear. Germline CDR1 SNHLY, CDR2 FYNNEI. The CDR3 loop spans 15 amino acids. The V end lost 5 bases, the J end lost 0 bases, and 10 bases lay between the germline ends. CDR3 bases: TGTGCCAGCAGTCGGACGGCAACAACTAATGAAAAACTGTTTTTT. Encoded protein: CASSRTATTNEKLFF.

The genes are TRBV6-2 or TRBV6-3 and TRBJ2-7; D is ambiguous. Germline values: CDR1 MNHEY, CDR2 SVGEGT. The CDR3 extends over 14 amino acids. V was clipped by 0 bases and J by 2 bases, with 8 bases between them. The CDR3 coding sequence is TGTGCCAGCAGTTACTCCCGGTCGCCCTACGAGCAGTACGTC. Protein product: CASSYSRSPYEQYV.

This clonotype appeared a few times. V is TRBV7-9 and J is TRBJ1-3; unclear D gene. Germline V lookup: CDR1 SEHNR, CDR2 FQNEAQ (reference sequence). Trimming took 5 bases from V and 3 from J, leaving 11 bases between them. The CDR3 is made up of 14 amino acids. The CDR3 sequence is CASSAEKHGNTIYF. The CDR3 region has the DNA TGTGCCAGCAGCGCGGAGAAGCATGGAAACACCATATATTTT.

This clonotype was seen more than once but under ten times. The chain has TRBV27 and TRBJ1-2; TRBD1 aligns across 9 bases. Germline V gene sequence: CDR1 MNHEY, CDR2 SMNVEV (reference sequence). CDR3 length: 15 residues. V lost 0 bases and J lost 6; bases outside the gene matches: 5. CDR3 residues: CASSLSGQGWNGYTF. CDR3 DNA sequence: TGTGCCAGCAGTTTATCAGGACAGGGGTGGAATGGCTACACCTTC.

The chain is built from TRBV27 and TRBJ1-5; D perhaps matches TRBD1 (5 bases). CDR3 length: 15 amino acids. Trimming removed 2 bases from V and 5 bases from J, with 13 bases in between. CDR1 is MNHEY, CDR2 SMNVEV, per germline (reference sequence). The CDR3 DNA follows: TGTGCCAGCAGTTTAGAAGTAGGGGATGATCAGCCCCAGCATTTT. Translation gives CASSLEVGDDQPQHF.

This clonotype was counted many times. V and J are TRBV4-2 and TRBJ2-7, with TRBD1 matching 7 bases. The length of the CDR3 is 15 residues. J was trimmed by 1 base and V by 3 bases; bases with no gene match: 6. Germline loops: CDR1 LGHNA, CDR2 YNFKEQ. Written as DNA, the CDR3 is TGTGCCAGCAGCCATGAGACAGGGCCGTCCTACGAGCAGTACTTC. Amino acids: CASSHETGPSYEQYF.

This clonotype was seen a handful of times. V is TRBV4-3 and J is TRBJ1-2; possibly TRBD1 for D (5 bases). CDR1 is LGHNA, CDR2 YSLEER, per germline. The CDR3 is made up of 15 amino acids. V was pared by 1 base and J by 4 bases, with 13 bases between. CDR3 sequence: CASSQGLQVAYGYTF. CDR3 nucleotide sequence: TGCGCCAGCAGCCAAGGATTACAGGTAGCCTATGGCTACACCTTC.